This entry lists 12 T cell receptor beta chains sequenced from one sample in a study of T-cell memory formation after mild COVID-19 (TCRdb year 2021). Library construction relied on 5' RACE. Instrument used: Illumina NovaSeq 6000. TCRdb reran the public reads through fastp at Q25 and MiXCR, keeping productive beta chains. Merged by CDR3 protein, the rows form single entries marked with the most common genes and DNA. Across this sample there are 250,000 to 300,000 distinct CDR3 sequences, with 16% seen only once. The top ten hold approximately 25% of the sample. The sequenced material came from PBMCs or a T cell subset sorted from them (not recorded which). These receptors were collected from a man between 18 and 29 years old who had mild COVID-19 (a few samples of this study predate the infection). The sample titles of this study are shuffled in the database, so cell type and time point are left out; the donor was told from shared clones.

The chain uses TRBV6-2 or TRBV6-3 and TRBJ2-7, with TRBD1 identical over 9 bases. V was pared by 0 bases and J by 5 bases, with 5 bases of the junction left unmatched. Germline CDR1 reads MNHEY; CDR2 reads SVGEGT. The CDR3 is 15 amino acids. CDR3 DNA: TGTGCCAGCAGTTACTCGATGGGACAGGGAAACGAGCAGTACTTC. This gives the protein CASSYSMGQGNEQYF.

V gene TRBV7-3 combines with J gene TRBJ2-5; D gene unclear. The CDR3 length is 13 residues. The V gene lost 2 bases and the J gene lost 5 bases, with 9 bases spanning the gap. Germline CDR1 SGHTA, CDR2 FQGTGA. CDR3 sequence (DNA): TGTGCCAGCAGCTTAGGTCCCGCCGAGACCCAGTACTTC. Translated, it gives CASSLGPAETQYF.

There are a few counts of this clonotype. This chain connects TRBV7-2 to TRBJ1-5; 8 bases map to TRBD1. The length of the CDR3 is 14 residues. V trimming: 5 bases; J trimming: 2 bases; junction bases outside the gene matches: 2. Per the germline V gene, CDR1 is SGHTA and CDR2 is FQGNSA. This chain's CDR3 is CASSQGAGNQPQHF. As DNA, the CDR3 is TGTGCCAGCAGCCAGGGGGCGGGCAATCAGCCCCAGCATTTT.

This clonotype was observed at least ten times. The CDR3 protein is CSVETTGELFF. DNA of the CDR3: TGCAGCGTTGAAACCACCGGGGAGCTGTTTTTT. The chain carries TRBV29-1 and TRBJ2-2; D not certain. CDR1 is SQVTM, CDR2 ANQGSEA, per germline. V dropped 2 bases and J dropped 4 bases, with 2 bases sitting between them. This CDR3 comprises 11 residues.

This clonotype came up many times. The chain links TRBV29-1 to TRBJ2-1, with D unresolved. Germline CDR1 and CDR2: SQVTM and ANQGSEA. There are 14 residues in the CDR3. Trimming cost V 0 bases and J 7 bases, with 13 bases left between them. CDR3 sequence reads: CSVEDWRALNEQFF. CDR3 nucleotides: TGCAGCGTTGAAGACTGGCGTGCTCTGAATGAGCAGTTCTTC.

This sequence joins TRBV9 and TRBJ2-3, with 9 bases identical to TRBD1. In germline, CDR1 is SGDLS, CDR2 YYNGEE. The ends lost 1 base at V and 2 bases at J; junction bases unmatched: 5. The CDR3 sequence is 16 residues long. In DNA, the CDR3 is TGTGCCAGCAGCGTAACAGGGGGCGCTTTCACAGATACGCAGTATTTT. Protein: CASSVTGGAFTDTQYF.

Only a few counts were recorded for this clonotype. The V call is TRBV7-2, the J call TRBJ2-1; 7 bases are a match to TRBD2. J gave up 4 bases and V 5 bases, and 5 bases lay outside the gene matches. The CDR3 is 14 residues long. Germline lookup yields CDR1 SGHTA and CDR2 FQGNSA. DNA of the CDR3: TGTGCCAGCAGCAAAATCGGGGGGTACAATGAGCAGTTCTTC. Its protein product is CASSKIGGYNEQFF.

The V call is TRBV3-2, the J call TRBJ2-7; the D call of TRBD1 is as the table states it, not checked on the DNA. TRBV3-2 has pseudogene status. CDR3 length: 12 residues. The CDR3 DNA follows: TGTGCCAGCAGCCAAGTAGGGGGCGAGCAGTACTTC. It yields the protein CASSQVGGEQYF.

This clonotype was observed a handful of times. V usage is TRBV9 and J usage is TRBJ2-3, with 7 bases that match TRBD1. Germline-derived CDR1 and CDR2 are SGDLS and YYNGEE. V gave up 0 bases and J gave up 4 bases; unmatched junction bases: 11. CDR3 length: 17 amino acids. CDR3 residues: CASSVALTLGGPDTQYF. DNA for the CDR3: TGTGCCAGCAGCGTAGCTCTGACTCTAGGGGGCCCAGATACGCAGTATTTT.

J is TRBJ2-7 and V is TRBV6-1; the D gene is possibly TRBD1 (6 bases). V was cut by 1 base and J by 3 bases, with 13 bases left in between. Germline CDR1 and CDR2: MNHNS and SASEGT. The CDR3 spans 15 residues. CDR3 sequence: CASSEGWVGGYEQYV. The CDR3 DNA is TGTGCCAGCAGTGAAGGCTGGGTAGGGGGCTACGAGCAGTACGTC.

The table lists this clonotype with many counts. J is TRBJ2-1 and V is TRBV29-1; 9 bases are a match to TRBD1. The CDR3 is made up of 13 amino acids. Germline V gene data show CDR1 as SQVTM and CDR2 as ANQGSEA. V lost 7 bases and J lost 6; bases outside the gene matches: 7. CDR3 sequence reads: CSAGQGTLNEQFF. The CDR3 region has the DNA TGCAGCGCAGGACAGGGGACCCTCAATGAGCAGTTCTTC.

This clonotype was counted ten times or more. V usage is TRBV6-6 and J usage is TRBJ2-1; TRBD2 matches at 7 bases. V shed 8 bases, J shed 2 bases, and the junction held 0 bases outside the gene matches. The CDR3 sequence is 12 residues long. Germline V lookup: CDR1 MNHNY, CDR2 SVGAGI (reference sequence). The CDR3 region has the DNA TGTGCCAGCGGGGGGGCCTACAATGAGCAGTTCTTC. It encodes CASGGAYNEQFF.